The entry that follows covers one T cell receptor beta chain sequence. Germline V lookup: CDR1 SGHRS, CDR2 YFSETQ. Deletions cut 1 base from V and 1 base from J, with 8 bases between. The CDR3 has 14 amino acids. The data were taken from a study of blood T cell repertoires in COVID-19. The wider study: T cells, B-cell-depleted T cells, or PBMCs provided the cDNA or gDNA that served as material.

Assay used: immunoSEQ multiplex PCR; TCRdb lists only in-frame clones, some missing. The repertoire holds more than 450,000 clones, around 87% seen once, with 0.7% in the top ten. The study drew participants aged about 18 to 89 years from under 30 US areas. Cohort placement rested on clinical history that participants reported themselves. Two negative PCRs, clearance, or symptom resolution were required of recovered Cohort 3 donors. This clonotype was sampled from a woman between 18 and 29 years old who had recovered from COVID-19. The chain employs TRBV5-1 and TRBJ1-1; no firm D call. Sequencing was done on a sample of PBMCs or T cells enriched from blood (not recorded which). CDR3 in DNA: TGCGCCAGCAGCTTGTCCCGGGGGAACACTGAAGCTTTCTTT. It codes for CASSLSRGNTEAFF.